This TCR beta chain came from a study of blood T cell repertoires in COVID-19. The wider study: Whether acute or convalescent, the COVID-19 samples came from the United States, Italy and Spain. Sources were T cells, B-cell-depleted T cells, or PBMCs; the material itself was cDNA or gDNA.

The Seattle patients, enrolled during active infection, were followed longitudinally. The germline V gene has CDR1 SGHNT and CDR2 YENEEA. Trimming took off 0 bases at V and 0 bases at J, with 17 bases between the two ends. The CDR3 has 19 amino acids. In the original processing: Estimation of nucleated cell counts was performed using reference gene primer amplification. Repertoires were generated with immunoSEQ multiplex PCR, while TCRdb's copy carries only in-frame clones and drops some. V, J and clone size derive from that table, while D and trimming were established from the DNA sequence. The sample gives approximately 200,000 clones, roughly 84% of which show up once; roughly a tenth is in the top ten. In this sample, this clone turned up once.

The TCR was taken from an elderly woman with COVID-19, enrolled during active disease. The chain has TRBV11-3 and TRBJ2-2; tentative D call: TRBD1 (6 bases). Sequencing was carried out using peripheral blood. The CDR3 loop is CASSLDRGLVPANTGELFF. The DNA of the CDR3 is TGTGCCAGCAGCTTAGACAGGGGATTGGTTCCCGCGAACACCGGGGAGCTGTTTTTT.